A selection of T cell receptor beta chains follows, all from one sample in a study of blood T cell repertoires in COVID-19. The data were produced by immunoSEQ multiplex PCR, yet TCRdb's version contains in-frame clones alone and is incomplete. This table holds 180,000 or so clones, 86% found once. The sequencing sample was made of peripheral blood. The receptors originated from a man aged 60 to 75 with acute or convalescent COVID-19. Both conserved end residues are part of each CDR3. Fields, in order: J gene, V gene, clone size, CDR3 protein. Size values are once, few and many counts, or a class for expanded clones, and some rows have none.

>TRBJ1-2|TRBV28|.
CASSRQGSRNYGYTF
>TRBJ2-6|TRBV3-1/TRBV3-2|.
CASSQAGVGANVLTF
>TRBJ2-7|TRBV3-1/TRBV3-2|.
CASSLSGSRYEQYF
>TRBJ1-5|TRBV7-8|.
CASSLSRIPDRGLDQPQHF
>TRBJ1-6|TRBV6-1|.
CASSEVATGLGNSPLHF
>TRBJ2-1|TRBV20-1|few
CSARSPGEFF
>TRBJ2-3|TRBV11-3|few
CASSPGGVSTDTQYF
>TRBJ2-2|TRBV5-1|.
CASSSRTSGSSVGELFF
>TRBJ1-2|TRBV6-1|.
CASSEGTANYGYTF
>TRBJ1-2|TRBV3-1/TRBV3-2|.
CASSSRQGSSGYTF
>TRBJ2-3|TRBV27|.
CASSGQGSRHTQYF
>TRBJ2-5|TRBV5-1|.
CASSLGTSQETQYF
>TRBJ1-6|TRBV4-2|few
CASSQDRATRVNNSPLHF
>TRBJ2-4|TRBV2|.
CASSEVGGRSAGIQYF
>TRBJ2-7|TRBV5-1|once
CASSLDIYEQYF
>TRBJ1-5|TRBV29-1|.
CSVEAGGGQPQHF
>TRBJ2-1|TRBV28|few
CASSLSLSVAGVVDEQFF
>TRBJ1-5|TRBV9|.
CASSVAGEGVWPQHF
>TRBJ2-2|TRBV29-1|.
CSVNLAGDTGELFF
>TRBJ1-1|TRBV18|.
CASSPLGEVSNTEAFF
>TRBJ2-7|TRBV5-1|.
CASSSGLAGYEQYF
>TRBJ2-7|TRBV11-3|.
CASSLSSSSGMPYEQYF
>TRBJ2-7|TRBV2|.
CASSERTTLSYEQYF
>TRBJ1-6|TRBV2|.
CATHQSGYNSPLHF
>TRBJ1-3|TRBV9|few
CASSVEGLVNTIYF
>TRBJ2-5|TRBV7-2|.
CASSLARGQKTQYF
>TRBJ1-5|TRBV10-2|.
CASSESSRLNQPQHF
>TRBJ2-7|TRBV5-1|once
CASSLGLAESYEQYF
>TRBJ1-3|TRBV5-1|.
CASSLGPLPRGAAGNTIYF
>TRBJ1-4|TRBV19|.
CASSGYRGGEKLFF
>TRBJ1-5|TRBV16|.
CASSQSGQGNQPQHF
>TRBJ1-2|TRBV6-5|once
CASSSAGGINGYTF
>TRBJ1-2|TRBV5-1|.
CASSGQFTAGDYGYTF
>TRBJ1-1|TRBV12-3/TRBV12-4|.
CASSLGSHTEAFF
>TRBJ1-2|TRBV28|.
CASSQGLILGYTF
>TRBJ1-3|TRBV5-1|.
CASSFPGAGNTIYF
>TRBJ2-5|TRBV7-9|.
CASSLGGAGRRQETQYF
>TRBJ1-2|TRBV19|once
CASRRGIAYGYTF
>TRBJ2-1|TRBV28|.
CASSPRQRAYNEQFF
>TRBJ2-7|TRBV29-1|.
CSAAGGAGEQYF
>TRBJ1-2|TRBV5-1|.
CASSLDRENYGYTF
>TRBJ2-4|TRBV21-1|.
CASIPMGLAGKSSKNIQYF
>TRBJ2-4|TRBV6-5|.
CASSSRGLAKNIQYF
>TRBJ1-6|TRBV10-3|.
CAISESTGTANSPLHF
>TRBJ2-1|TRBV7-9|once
CASSSGLPSWNEQFF
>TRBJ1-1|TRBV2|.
CASSANMNTEAFF
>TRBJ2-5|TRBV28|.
CASIPQPGQGVAKETQYF
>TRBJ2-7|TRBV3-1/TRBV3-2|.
CASSSRDSSYEQYF
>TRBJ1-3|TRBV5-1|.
CASSLAGQFSGNTIYF
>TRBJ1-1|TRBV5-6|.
CASSEGVNTEAFF
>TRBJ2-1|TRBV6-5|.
CASTNDRAGSEQFF